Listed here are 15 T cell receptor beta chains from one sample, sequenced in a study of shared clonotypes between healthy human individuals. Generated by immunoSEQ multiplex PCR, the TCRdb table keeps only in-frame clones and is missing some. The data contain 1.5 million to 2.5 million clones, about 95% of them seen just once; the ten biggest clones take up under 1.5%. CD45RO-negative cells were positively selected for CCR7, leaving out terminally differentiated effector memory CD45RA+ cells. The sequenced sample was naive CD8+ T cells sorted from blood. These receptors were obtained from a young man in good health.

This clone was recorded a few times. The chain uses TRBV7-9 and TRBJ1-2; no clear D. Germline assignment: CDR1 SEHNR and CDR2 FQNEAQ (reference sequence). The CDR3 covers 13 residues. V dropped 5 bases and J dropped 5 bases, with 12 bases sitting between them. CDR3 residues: CASSEREAYGYTF. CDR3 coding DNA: TGTGCCAGCAGCGAGCGGGAGGCTTATGGCTACACCTTC. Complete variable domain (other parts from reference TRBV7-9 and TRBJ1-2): DTGVSQNPRHKITKRGQNVTFRCDPISEHNRLYWYRQTLGQGPEFLTYFQNEAQLEKSRLLSDRFSAERPKGSFSTLEIQRTEQGDSAMYLCASSEREAYGYTFGSGTRLTVV.

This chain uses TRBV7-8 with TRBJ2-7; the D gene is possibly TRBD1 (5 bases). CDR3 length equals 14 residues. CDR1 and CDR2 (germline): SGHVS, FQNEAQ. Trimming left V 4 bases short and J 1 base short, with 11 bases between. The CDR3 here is CASSWGDGSYEQYF. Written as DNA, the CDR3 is TGTGCCAGCAGCTGGGGCGACGGATCCTACGAGCAGTACTTC.

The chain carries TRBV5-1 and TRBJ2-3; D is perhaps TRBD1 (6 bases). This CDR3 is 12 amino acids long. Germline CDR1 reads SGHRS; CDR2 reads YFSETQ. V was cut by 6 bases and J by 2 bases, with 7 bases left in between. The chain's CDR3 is CASKGDTDTQYF. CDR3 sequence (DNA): TGCGCCAGCAAGGGGGACACAGATACGCAGTATTTT.

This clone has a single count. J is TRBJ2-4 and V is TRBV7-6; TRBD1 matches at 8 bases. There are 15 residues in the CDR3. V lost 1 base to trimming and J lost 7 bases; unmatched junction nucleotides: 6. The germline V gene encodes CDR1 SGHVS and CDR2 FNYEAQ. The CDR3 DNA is TGTGCCAGCAGCTTAGAGGCAGGGGGCGGGAACATTCAGTACTTC. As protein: CASSLEAGGGNIQYF. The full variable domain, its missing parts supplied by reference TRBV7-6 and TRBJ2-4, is GAGVSQSPRYKVTKRGQDVALRCDPISGHVSLYWYRQALGQGPEFLTYFNYEAQQDKSGLPNDRFSAERPEGSISTLTIQRTEQRDSAMYRCASSLEAGGGNIQYFGAGTRLSVL.

The CDR3 loop is CASSQGGRAKLFF. DNA of the CDR3: TGCGCCAGCAGCCAAGGGGGCCGAGCAAAACTGTTTTTT. This rearrangement joins TRBV4-1 to TRBJ1-4; weak D call: TRBD1 (5 bases). Germline assignment: CDR1 MGHRA and CDR2 YSYEKL. This CDR3 has 13 amino acids. Trimming pared 1 base from V and 10 bases from J, leaving 10 bases between.

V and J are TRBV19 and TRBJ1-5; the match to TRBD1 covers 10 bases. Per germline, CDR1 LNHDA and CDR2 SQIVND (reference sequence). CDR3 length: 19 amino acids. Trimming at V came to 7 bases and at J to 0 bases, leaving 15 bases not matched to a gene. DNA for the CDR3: TGTGCCAGTACCTTCGAGCGGGACAGGGGCCGCGATAGCAATCAGCCCCAGCATTTT. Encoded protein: CASTFERDRGRDSNQPQHF.

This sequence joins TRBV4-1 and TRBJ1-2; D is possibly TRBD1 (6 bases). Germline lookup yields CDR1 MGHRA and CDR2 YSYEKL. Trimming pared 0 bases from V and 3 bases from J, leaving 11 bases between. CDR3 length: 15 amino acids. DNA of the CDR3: TGCGCCAGCAGCCAAGATCTGCCAGGGGACTATGGCTACACCTTC. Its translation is CASSQDLPGDYGYTF.

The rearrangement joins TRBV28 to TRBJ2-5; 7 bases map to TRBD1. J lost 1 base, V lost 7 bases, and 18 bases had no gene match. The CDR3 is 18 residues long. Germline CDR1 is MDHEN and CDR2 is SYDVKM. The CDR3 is CASNLEGADRYVQETQYF. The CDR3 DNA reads TGTGCCAGCAACCTAGAGGGGGCGGACAGGTATGTCCAAGAGACCCAGTACTTC.

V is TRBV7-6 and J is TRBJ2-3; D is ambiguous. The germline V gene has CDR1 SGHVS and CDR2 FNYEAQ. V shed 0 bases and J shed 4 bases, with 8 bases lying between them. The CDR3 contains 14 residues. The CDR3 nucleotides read TGTGCCAGCAGCTTAGCGACGGGTTCAGATACGCAGTATTTT. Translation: CASSLATGSDTQYF.

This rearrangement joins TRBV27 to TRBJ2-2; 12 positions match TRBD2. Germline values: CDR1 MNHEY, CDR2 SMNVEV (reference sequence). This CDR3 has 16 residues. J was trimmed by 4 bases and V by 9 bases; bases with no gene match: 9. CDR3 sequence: CASTTLAGGGTGELFF. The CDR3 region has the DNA TGTGCCAGTACGACACTAGCGGGAGGAGGCACCGGGGAGCTGTTTTTT.

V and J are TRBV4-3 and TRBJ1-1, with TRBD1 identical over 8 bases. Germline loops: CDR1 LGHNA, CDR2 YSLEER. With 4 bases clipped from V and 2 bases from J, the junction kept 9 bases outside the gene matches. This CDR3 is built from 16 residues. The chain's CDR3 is CASSRGTGGLNTEAFF. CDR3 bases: TGCGCCAGCAGCCGCGGGACAGGAGGGCTAAACACTGAAGCTTTCTTT.

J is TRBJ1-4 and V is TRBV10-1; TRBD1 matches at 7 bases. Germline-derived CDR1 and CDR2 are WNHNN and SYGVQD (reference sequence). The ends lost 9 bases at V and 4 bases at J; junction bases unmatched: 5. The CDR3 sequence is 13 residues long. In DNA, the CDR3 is TGCGCCAGTGCCGGGACAGATAATGAAAAACTGTTTTTT. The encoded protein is CASAGTDNEKLFF.

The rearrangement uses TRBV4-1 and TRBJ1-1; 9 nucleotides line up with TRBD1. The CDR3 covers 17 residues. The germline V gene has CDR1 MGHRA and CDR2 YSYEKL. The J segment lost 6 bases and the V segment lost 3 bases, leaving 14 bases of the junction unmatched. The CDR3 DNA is TGCGCCAGCAGCCAGCGACCGGTAGGACAGGGGATTTCTGAAGCTTTCTTT. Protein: CASSQRPVGQGISEAFF.

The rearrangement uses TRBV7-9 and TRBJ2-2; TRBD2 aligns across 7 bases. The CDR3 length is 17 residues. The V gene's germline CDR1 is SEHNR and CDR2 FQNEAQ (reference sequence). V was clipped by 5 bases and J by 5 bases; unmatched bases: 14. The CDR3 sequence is CASSPFWAGDQTGELFF. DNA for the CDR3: TGTGCCAGCAGCCCATTCTGGGCGGGAGACCAAACCGGGGAGCTGTTTTTT. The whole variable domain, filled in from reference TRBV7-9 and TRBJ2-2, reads DTGVSQNPRHKITKRGQNVTFRCDPISEHNRLYWYRQTLGQGPEFLTYFQNEAQLEKSRLLSDRFSAERPKGSFSTLEIQRTEQGDSAMYLCASSPFWAGDQTGELFFGEGSRLTVL.

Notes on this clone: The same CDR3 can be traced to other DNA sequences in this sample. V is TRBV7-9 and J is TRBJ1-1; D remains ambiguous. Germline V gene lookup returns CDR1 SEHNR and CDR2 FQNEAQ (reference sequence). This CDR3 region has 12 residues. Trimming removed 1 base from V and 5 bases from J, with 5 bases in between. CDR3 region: CASSLGTTEAFF. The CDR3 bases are TGTGCCAGCAGCTTAGGGACGACTGAAGCTTTCTTT.